A selection of T cell receptor beta chains follows, all from one sample in a study of beta chain features in type 1 diabetes. Generated by immunoSEQ multiplex PCR, the TCRdb table keeps only in-frame clones and is missing some. This sample yields about 620,000 clones, of which roughly 15% are seen a single time; approximately 0.087% belongs to the top ten. Sample: naive CD4+ T cells from blood. These receptors were collected from a young man in good health. Both conserved end residues are part of each CDR3. The D gene is left open where the match is weak.

j_call,d_call,v_call,cdr3_aa
TRBJ2-1,TRBD2,TRBV10-2,CASSDLRTSRNNEQFF
TRBJ1-6,TRBD1,TRBV10-3,CAISPGQGFSPLHF
TRBJ2-5,TRBD1,TRBV27,CASSPGTANYHTQETQYF
TRBJ2-5,TRBD2,TRBV7-2,CASSSLAGQETQYF
TRBJ2-1,-,TRBV15,CATSRGYNEQFF
TRBJ2-7,-,TRBV4-3,CASSQQTGLAYEQYF
TRBJ2-2,-,TRBV6-5,CASSSRGLTTGELFF
TRBJ2-1,TRBD2,TRBV5-1,CASSLGAGGRGHEQFF
TRBJ2-3,-,TRBV5-1,CASTVSAGTDTQYF
TRBJ1-5,-,TRBV4-3,CASSQERLNQPQHF
TRBJ2-2,TRBD1,TRBV19,CASRLGQATGELFF
TRBJ2-1,-,TRBV29-1,CSGSSDGYNEQFF
TRBJ2-3,-,TRBV9,CASSVGPSEDTQYF
TRBJ1-5,-,TRBV4-3,CASSQGGSGQPQHF
TRBJ2-1,-,TRBV5-1,CASSLLNEQFF
TRBJ1-2,-,TRBV7-2,CASSPDSFGYGYTF
TRBJ1-5,-,TRBV10-3,CAISFTGTGNQPQHF
TRBJ2-7,-,TRBV11-1,CASSVDYEQYF
TRBJ1-4,-,TRBV7-9,CASSRGVLGEKLFF
TRBJ1-1,TRBD1,TRBV27,CASSHRGEAFF
TRBJ2-6,-,TRBV4-2,CASSQVRVTISGANVLTF
TRBJ1-5,TRBD1,TRBV4-1,CASSQGRGQAGQPQHF
TRBJ2-1,-,TRBV10-3,CAISDTASSYNEQFF
TRBJ2-7,-,TRBV5-1,CASTSSRTGGRGLYEQYF
TRBJ1-1,-,TRBV23-1,CASSPRNTMNTEAFF
TRBJ2-6,-,TRBV9,CASSEERRASGANVLTF
TRBJ2-2,-,TRBV9,CASRQGLNTGELFF
TRBJ1-1,-,TRBV9,CASASTSGRDTEAFF
TRBJ2-5,-,TRBV7-6,CASSFPDNQETQYF
TRBJ2-4,-,TRBV5-1,CASSFRDIQYF
TRBJ2-7,-,TRBV7-3,CASSLSRASSYEQYF
TRBJ2-6,-,TRBV30,CAWSPRSSGANVLTF
TRBJ2-3,-,TRBV9,CASRRGQGWTDTQYF
TRBJ1-5,TRBD1,TRBV30,CAWSVGRGHQPQHF
TRBJ2-7,-,TRBV7-2,CASSTNRDTYEQYF
TRBJ1-4,TRBD1,TRBV2,CASSYRGTGEKLFF
TRBJ2-7,-,TRBV7-2,CASSLTGYEQYF
TRBJ2-2,TRBD1,TRBV18,CTSSPSGTAMNTGELFF
TRBJ2-1,TRBD2,TRBV9,CASSWGTSGSRDEQFF
TRBJ2-7,TRBD1,TRBV13,CASSNAGQGIKKAYEQYF
TRBJ2-4,-,TRBV7-9,CASSEVNMLAKNIQYF
TRBJ2-5,-,TRBV7-2,CASSLFYVETQYF
TRBJ2-3,TRBD2,TRBV28,CASSPSGLAGEDTQYF
TRBJ1-5,-,TRBV4-1,CASSQGFEGKGNQPQHF
TRBJ2-1,TRBD1,TRBV7-9,CASSTGTQGVNEQFF
TRBJ1-4,-,TRBV2,CALTGTTNEKLFF
TRBJ1-1,-,TRBV28,CASSLAKGAFF
TRBJ2-7,-,TRBV25-1,CASSAHRLVGSYEQYF
TRBJ1-2,-,TRBV2,CASVGQTSNYGYTF
TRBJ1-6,TRBD1,TRBV6-6,CASSYGQGLYNSPLHF
TRBJ2-1,TRBD1,TRBV5-4,CASSWDRHNEQFF
TRBJ2-4,TRBD1,TRBV25-1,CASRPDRGLAKNIQYF
TRBJ2-1,-,TRBV19,CASIPGGRTYNEQFF
TRBJ2-2,TRBD1,TRBV2,CASSPQGAVNTGELFF